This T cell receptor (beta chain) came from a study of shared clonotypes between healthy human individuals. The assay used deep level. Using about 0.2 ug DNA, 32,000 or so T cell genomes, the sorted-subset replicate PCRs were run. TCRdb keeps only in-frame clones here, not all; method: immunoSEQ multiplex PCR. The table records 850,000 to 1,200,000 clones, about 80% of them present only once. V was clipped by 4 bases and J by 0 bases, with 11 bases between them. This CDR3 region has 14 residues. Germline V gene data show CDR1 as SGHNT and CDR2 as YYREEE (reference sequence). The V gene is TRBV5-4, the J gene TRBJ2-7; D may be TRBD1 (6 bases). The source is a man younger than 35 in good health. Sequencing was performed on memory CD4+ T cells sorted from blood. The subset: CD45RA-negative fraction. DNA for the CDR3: TGTGCCAGCAGCAGTCAGGGGAACTCCTACGAGCAGTACTTC. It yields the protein CASSSQGNSYEQYF.